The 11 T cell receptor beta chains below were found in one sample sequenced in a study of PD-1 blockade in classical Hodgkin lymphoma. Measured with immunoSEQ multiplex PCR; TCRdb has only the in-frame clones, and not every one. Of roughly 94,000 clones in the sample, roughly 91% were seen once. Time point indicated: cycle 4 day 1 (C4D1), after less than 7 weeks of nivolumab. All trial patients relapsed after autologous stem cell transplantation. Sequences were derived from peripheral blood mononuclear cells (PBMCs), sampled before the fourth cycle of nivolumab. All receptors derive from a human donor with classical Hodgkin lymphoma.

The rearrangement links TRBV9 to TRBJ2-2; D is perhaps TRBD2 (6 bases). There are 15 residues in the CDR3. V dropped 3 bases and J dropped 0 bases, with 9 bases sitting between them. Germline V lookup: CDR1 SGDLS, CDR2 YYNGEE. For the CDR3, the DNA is TGTGCCAGCAGCGCGGTAGCGGCGAACACCGGGGAGCTGTTTTTT. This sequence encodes CASSAVAANTGELFF.

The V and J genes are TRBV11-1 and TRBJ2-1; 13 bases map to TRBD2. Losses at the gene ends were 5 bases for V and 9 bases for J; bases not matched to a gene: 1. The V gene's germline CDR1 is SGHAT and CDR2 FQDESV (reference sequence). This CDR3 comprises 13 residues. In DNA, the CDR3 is TGTGCCAGCAGCCGACTAGCGGGAGGTGAGCAGTTCTTC. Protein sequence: CASSRLAGGEQFF.

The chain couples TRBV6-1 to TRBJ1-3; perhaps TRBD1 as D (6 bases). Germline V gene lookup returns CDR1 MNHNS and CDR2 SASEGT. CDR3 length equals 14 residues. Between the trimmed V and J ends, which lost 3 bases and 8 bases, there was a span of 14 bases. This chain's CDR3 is CASSEGTTGDTIYF. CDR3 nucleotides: TGTGCCAGCAGTGAGGGGACAACGGGGGACACCATATATTTT.

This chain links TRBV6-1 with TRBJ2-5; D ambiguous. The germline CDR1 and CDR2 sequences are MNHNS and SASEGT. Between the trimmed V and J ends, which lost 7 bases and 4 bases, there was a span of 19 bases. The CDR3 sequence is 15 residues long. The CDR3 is CASIPFGEAGETQYF. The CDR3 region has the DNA TGTGCCAGCATCCCGTTTGGGGAAGCAGGAGAGACCCAGTACTTC.

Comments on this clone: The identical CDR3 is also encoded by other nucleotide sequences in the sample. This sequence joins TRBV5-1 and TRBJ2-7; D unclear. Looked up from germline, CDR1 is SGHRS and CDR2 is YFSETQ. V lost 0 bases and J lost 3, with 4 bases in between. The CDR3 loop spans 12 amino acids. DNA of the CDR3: TGCGCCAGCAGCTTGGTTGGCTACGAGCAGTACTTC. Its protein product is CASSLVGYEQYF.

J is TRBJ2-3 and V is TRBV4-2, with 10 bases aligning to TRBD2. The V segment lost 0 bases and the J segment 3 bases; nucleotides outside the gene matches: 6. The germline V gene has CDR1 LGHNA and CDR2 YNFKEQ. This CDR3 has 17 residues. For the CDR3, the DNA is TGTGCCAGCAGCCAAGAACAGAGCGGGAGGGGGACAGATACGCAGTATTTT. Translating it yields CASSQEQSGRGTDTQYF.

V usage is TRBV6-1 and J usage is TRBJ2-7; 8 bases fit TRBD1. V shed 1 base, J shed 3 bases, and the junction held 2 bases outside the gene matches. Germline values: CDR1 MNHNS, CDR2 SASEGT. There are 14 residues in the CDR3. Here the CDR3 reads CASSEGQGIYEQYF. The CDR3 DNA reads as TGTGCCAGCAGTGAAGGACAGGGGATCTACGAGCAGTACTTC.

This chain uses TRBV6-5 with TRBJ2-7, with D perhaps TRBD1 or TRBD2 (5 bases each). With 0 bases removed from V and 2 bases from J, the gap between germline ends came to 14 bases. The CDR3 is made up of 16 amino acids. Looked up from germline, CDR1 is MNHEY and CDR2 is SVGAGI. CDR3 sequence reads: CASSYSSIQEAYEQYF. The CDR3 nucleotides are TGTGCCAGCAGTTACTCGAGTATACAGGAGGCCTACGAGCAGTACTTC.

In DNA, the CDR3 is TGTGCCTGGAGTCCGGGACAGGGGGCTTTGGTAGAGACCCAGTACTTC. It is translated as CAWSPGQGALVETQYF. The V and J genes are TRBV30 and TRBJ2-5; 12 bases line up with TRBD1. Germline V gives CDR1 GTSNPN, CDR2 SVGIG (reference sequence). The CDR3 loop spans 16 amino acids. With 2 bases clipped from V and 4 bases from J, the junction kept 8 bases outside the gene matches.

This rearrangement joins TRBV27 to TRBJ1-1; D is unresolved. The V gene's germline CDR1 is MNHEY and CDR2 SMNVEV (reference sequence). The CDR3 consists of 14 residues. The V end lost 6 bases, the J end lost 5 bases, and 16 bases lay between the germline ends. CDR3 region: CASRDRKDSTEAFF. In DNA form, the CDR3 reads TGTGCCAGCAGAGATAGGAAGGATAGTACTGAAGCTTTCTTT.

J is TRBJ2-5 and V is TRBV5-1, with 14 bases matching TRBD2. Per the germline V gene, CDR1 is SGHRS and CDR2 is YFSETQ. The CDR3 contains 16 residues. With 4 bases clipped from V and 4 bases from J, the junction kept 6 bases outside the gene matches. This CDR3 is CASSPSGLAGGETQYF. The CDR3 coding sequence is TGCGCCAGCAGCCCCTCAGGACTAGCGGGAGGAGAGACCCAGTACTTC. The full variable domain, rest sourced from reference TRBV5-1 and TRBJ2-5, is KAGVTQTPRYLIKTRGQQVTLSCSPISGHRSVSWYQQTPGQGLQFLFEYFSETQRNKGNFPGRFSGRQFSNSRSEMNVSTLELGDSALYLCASSPSGLAGGETQYFGPGTRLLVL.